This T cell receptor (beta chain) was found in a study of metastatic and nonmetastatic thyroid tumors. Study summary: From malignant and benign thyroid patients, repertoires in blood and in tumor or nodule tissue were compared.

Study findings and constraints: Relative to benign nodules, malignant thyroid tumors were reportedly characterized by significantly elevated TCR beta diversity in blood and tumor.

V dropped 1 base and J dropped 13 bases, with 16 bases sitting between them. The CDR3 is 14 amino acids. Germline V gene data show CDR1 as SGHTA and CDR2 as FQGNSA. Until they underwent thyroid surgery, no patient had received any treatment. In the original workflow: Building a distant-metastasis classifier for papillary thyroid cancer drew on CDR3 differences across clinicopathological groups. TCRdb re-called the PCR reads through MiXCR. The V and J calls here are based on TCRdb, not the publication. Among approximately 50,000 clones listed, 20% to 25% were seen once. At least ten counts were recorded for this clone. Its antigen is still unknown.

The clonotype comes from a female donor with papillary thyroid cancer or a benign thyroid nodule (not recorded which). Some clones in this sample may be carry-over from other donors' samples. Sequences were obtained from blood. The V gene is TRBV7-2, the J gene TRBJ1-4; tentative D call: TRBD1 (5 bases). In nucleotides, the CDR3 is TGTGCCAGCAGCTTAGAGTATATACAGCAGGGACTGTTTTTT. This sequence encodes CASSLEYIQQGLFF. Full variable domain (missing parts from reference TRBV7-2 and TRBJ1-4): GAGVSQSPSNKVTEKGKDVELRCDPISGHTALYWYRQSLGQGLEFLIYFQGNSAPDKSGLPSDRFSAERTGGSVSTLTIQRTQQEDSAVYLCASSLEYIQQGLFFGSGTQLSVL.